Detailed here is one TCR beta chain. Original data processing: Using reference gene primer amplification, nucleated cell counts were estimated. Only in-frame clones appear in the TCRdb table, and some are missing; sequencing was by immunoSEQ multiplex PCR. V and J calls and clone size are given by that table; D and trimming were obtained from the DNA. The table includes roughly 220,000 clones, 80% to 85% detected once. Deletions cut 4 bases from V and 7 bases from J, with 7 bases between. Germline-derived CDR1 and CDR2 are MDHEN and SYDVKM. This CDR3 is 11 amino acids long. The sample comes from a study of blood T cell repertoires in COVID-19. The overall study: Samples representing acute and convalescent COVID-19 were sourced from the United States, Italy and Spain. T cells, B-cell-depleted T cells, or PBMCs provided the cDNA or gDNA that served as material.

Sequencing was performed on peripheral blood. This TCR was recovered from an older woman with acute or convalescent COVID-19. The J gene is TRBJ1-2, the V gene TRBV28, with D unclear. This CDR3 is CASSSPGGYTF. As DNA, the CDR3 is TGTGCCAGCAGTTCCCCCGGTGGCTACACCTTC.